The text below deals with one T cell receptor (beta chain). A single count supports this clone. Its antigen remains unidentified. No clone much larger than this one lies a single base away; base qualities are absent. A total of some 30 patients with locally advanced or metastatic urothelial carcinoma, treated at Memorial Sloan Kettering on a trial protocol, made up the cohort. Peripheral blood mononuclear cells were collected pretreatment and during treatment, with between 1 and 8 total time points per patient. The Qiagen DNeasy Blood extraction kit was used to purify genomic DNA from total PBMCs and tumor samples. PBMCs were collected pretreatment and during treatment, and were isolated and stored as previously described. The data are from a study of PD-L1 blockade in urothelial cancer (dated by TCRdb to 2016 to 2017). Regarding the research as a whole: Therapy was started in the mid-2010s for all patients, and atezolizumab 1,200 mg was administered intravenously every 3 weeks. About 90% of the roughly 29 patients were males with bladder-origin urothelial cancer, and about 60% of the roughly 30 reported a prior smoking history. Patients had an ECOG performance status of 0 or 1 and had received between 0 and 3 prior chemotherapy regimens. Blood samples were analyzed 3 weeks after the start of treatment (second dose) and 6 weeks after the start of treatment. Blood samples gave median yields of about 150,000 T cells and tens of thousands of unique TCRs, along with a median clonality of 0.080. The study, an exploratory multi-omic analysis, examined somatic, immune and clinical correlates of response to PD-L1 blockade with atezolizumab in urothelial cancer. Pretreatment tumor samples, along with matched peripheral blood collected serially before and after atezolizumab treatment, underwent TCR sequencing. Durable clinical benefit was defined as a progression-free survival longer than 6 months, and TCR features were additionally tested against progression-free survival and overall survival. Whole exome sequencing and RNA sequencing of pretreatment tumors were performed alongside TCR sequencing in the same patients. Durable clinical benefit was achieved by nine patients but not by the remaining 20. Pretreatment blood TCR-seq was available for about 27 patients, at least one posttreatment blood collection was obtained for around 25 patients, and tumor TCR-seq was available for around 25 patients.

Paper-wide results and their limitations: A pretreatment peripheral blood TCR clonality below the median was linked to improved progression-free and overall survival. Because the sample size was small (n ≈ 29) and many of the analyses were exploratory, the results are meant to be hypothesis-generating. Patients with durable benefit showed greater expansion of tumor-associated TCR clones in peripheral blood 3 weeks after starting treatment (n of about 20, p = 0.022).

Deletion took 0 bases off V and 3 bases off J, with a span of 19 bases between the germline ends. Taken from cysteine to phenylalanine, the CDR3 has 18 residues. Left in the record is the CDR3 DNA by itself, 54 bases read in frame from the first base. CDR1 SGHDT and CDR2 YYEEEE were looked up in the germline V gene. Synthetic TCR analog templates were spiked into each PCR so that absolute template abundance could be estimated from read counts. The immunoSEQ assay used bias-controlled V and J gene primers to amplify TCRbeta CDR3 regions from genomic DNA. Sequencing of rearranged TCRbeta segments was performed at approximately 20X coverage. The original pipeline was this. Clustering was used to correct sequencing errors, and CDR3s were annotated against IMGT to assign V, D and J genes. Downstream analyses used only productive TCRbeta rearrangements, leaving out any out-of-frame or stop-codon sequences. To compute clonality, Shannon entropy was normalized by the log of the number of unique productive sequences and then subtracted from one. Fisher's exact test with Benjamini-Hochberg correction, using a cutoff of adjusted p below 0.01, was how clones that differed between time points or between blood and tumor were identified. TCRdb took over this immuneACCESS table, retaining in-frame rearrangements with V and J assigned. Such tables are incomplete; in checked studies, under half of the missing clones stem from an unresolved V gene, and the remainder is unexplained. From that table come the V and J calls and clone size; the DNA was used to work out D and trimming. Counted in this sample were more than 40,000 clones; 88% of them appeared once. Jointly, the top ten make up around an eighth of the sample.

This receptor chain uses TRBV5-6 and TRBJ2-1; TRBD1 is possibly the D segment (6 matching bases). The sequence came from a woman aged 60-75 years with urothelial cancer. Here the sequenced sample was PBMCs, taken around atezolizumab (anti-PD-L1) treatment. The nucleotide sequence is given as TGTGCCAGCAGCTTGGAGGGTGCGTGGACAGAACACTACAATGAGCAGTTCTTC. Its translation is CASSLEGAWTEHYNEQFF.